The rows below give T cell receptor beta chains drawn from one sample of a study of control samples from healthy donors and cancer patients. Sequencing used immunoSEQ multiplex PCR; TCRdb keeps in-frame clones, though not all of them. The sample lists fewer than 120,000 clones; over 75% were seen once. The sequenced material came from PBMCs. These receptors all come from a woman aged 60 to 75 with lung cancer. Each CDR3 is given with its conserved first and last residue. The order of the fields is CDR3 protein, CDR3 DNA, D gene, J gene, V gene, clone size. D genes are given only for firm matches. Not all rows give a size; the values are once, few, many and, for expanded clones, a class.

cdr3_aa: CASRGQTPNEQFF
cdr3_nt: TGTGCCAGCAGGGGACAGACCCCCAATGAGCAGTTCTTC
d_call: TRBD1
j_call: TRBJ2-1
v_call: TRBV4-2
clone_size: -

cdr3_aa: CASSLGHGYSTDTQYF
cdr3_nt: TGTGCCAGCAGCTTAGGACACGGCTATAGCACAGATACGCAGTATTTT
d_call: -
j_call: TRBJ2-3
v_call: TRBV7-8
clone_size: -

cdr3_aa: CASSERVAGANVLTF
cdr3_nt: TGTGCCAGCAGCGAAAGAGTAGCCGGGGCCAACGTCCTGACTTTC
d_call: -
j_call: TRBJ2-6
v_call: TRBV5-4
clone_size: -

cdr3_aa: CASSSRPQGLAGGRSSYNEQFF
cdr3_nt: TGTGCCAGCAGCTCCAGACCCCAGGGACTAGCGGGGGGGCGGAGCTCCTACAATGAGCAGTTCTTC
d_call: TRBD2
j_call: TRBJ2-1
v_call: TRBV7-3
clone_size: -

cdr3_aa: CASSLELGRGNTEAFF
cdr3_nt: TGTGCCAGCAGCTTAGAACTTGGGAGGGGGAACACTGAAGCTTTCTTT
d_call: -
j_call: TRBJ1-1
v_call: TRBV11-1
clone_size: -

cdr3_aa: CASSLGRASSEQFF
cdr3_nt: TGTGCCAGCAGCTTAGGGCGGGCCTCGTCTGAGCAGTTCTTC
d_call: -
j_call: TRBJ2-1
v_call: TRBV5-8
clone_size: -

cdr3_aa: CASSFYRASVFSEKLFF
cdr3_nt: TGTGCCAGCAGCTTCTATAGGGCTTCCGTTTTTTCGGAAAAACTGTTTTTT
d_call: -
j_call: TRBJ1-4
v_call: TRBV5-6
clone_size: -

cdr3_aa: CASSIGTGGSSYEQYF
cdr3_nt: TGTGCCAGTAGTATAGGAACAGGGGGAAGCTCCTACGAGCAGTACTTC
d_call: TRBD1
j_call: TRBJ2-7
v_call: TRBV19
clone_size: -

cdr3_aa: CASSLYPPRIMNTEAFF
cdr3_nt: TGTGCCAGCAGCTTATACCCCCCCCGGATCATGAACACTGAAGCTTTCTTT
d_call: -
j_call: TRBJ1-1
v_call: TRBV7-2
clone_size: -

cdr3_aa: CASSLGYRGDNSPLHF
cdr3_nt: TGTGCCAGCAGCTTAGGATACCGGGGCGATAATTCACCCCTCCACTTT
d_call: -
j_call: TRBJ1-6
v_call: TRBV7-2
clone_size: few

cdr3_aa: CASSLDRADEQYF
cdr3_nt: TGTGCCAGCTCTTTGGACAGGGCTGACGAGCAGTACTTC
d_call: TRBD1
j_call: TRBJ2-7
v_call: TRBV18
clone_size: -

cdr3_aa: CASKSTGLLSYNEQFF
cdr3_nt: TGCGCCAGCAAGTCCACAGGGCTTCTCTCCTACAATGAGCAGTTCTTC
d_call: -
j_call: TRBJ2-1
v_call: TRBV5-1
clone_size: -

cdr3_aa: CSVGAGRSTGELFF
cdr3_nt: TGCAGCGTTGGGGCAGGGAGGAGCACCGGGGAGCTGTTTTTT
d_call: -
j_call: TRBJ2-2
v_call: TRBV29-1
clone_size: -

cdr3_aa: CASSLGETGELFF
cdr3_nt: TGCGCCAGCAGCTTGGGTGAAACCGGGGAGCTGTTTTTT
d_call: -
j_call: TRBJ2-2
v_call: TRBV5-1
clone_size: -

cdr3_aa: CASSQRMGPNLNTEAFF
cdr3_nt: TGTGCCAGCAGTCAACGGATGGGCCCAAATTTGAACACTGAAGCTTTCTTT
d_call: -
j_call: TRBJ1-1
v_call: TRBV6-6
clone_size: few

cdr3_aa: CASSPPSQLNEQFF
cdr3_nt: TGTGCCAGCTCACCACCTTCCCAGCTGAATGAGCAGTTCTTC
d_call: -
j_call: TRBJ2-1
v_call: TRBV18
clone_size: once

cdr3_aa: CASSSSVSSYNEQFF
cdr3_nt: TGTGCCAGCAGTTCCAGCGTAAGCTCCTACAATGAGCAGTTCTTC
d_call: -
j_call: TRBJ2-1
v_call: TRBV6-5
clone_size: -

cdr3_aa: CASRRIAGGRNEQFF
cdr3_nt: TGTGCCAGCAGACGTATAGCGGGGGGTCGCAATGAGCAGTTCTTC
d_call: TRBD2
j_call: TRBJ2-1
v_call: TRBV6-5
clone_size: -

cdr3_aa: CASSLRRDEQFF
cdr3_nt: TGTGCCAGCAGCCTACGAAGGGATGAGCAGTTCTTC
d_call: -
j_call: TRBJ2-1
v_call: TRBV12-3/TRBV12-4
clone_size: -

cdr3_aa: CASKAGGETQYF
cdr3_nt: TGTGCCAGCAAAGCGGGAGGGGAGACCCAGTACTTC
d_call: TRBD2
j_call: TRBJ2-5
v_call: TRBV12-3/TRBV12-4
clone_size: -